The entry that follows covers one TCR beta chain sequence. Seattle participants joined during active infection and were tracked over time. Sequenced by immunoSEQ multiplex PCR; TCRdb stores in-frame clones only, minus some. Of 300,000 to 350,000 clones detected, 85% to 90% appear once; the ten largest clones hold roughly 2.8%. The data stem from a study of blood T cell repertoires in COVID-19. Study-wide background: The United States, Italy and Spain were the sources of the acute and convalescent COVID-19 samples. Sources were T cells, B-cell-depleted T cells, or PBMCs; the material itself was cDNA or gDNA.

The V gene lost 2 bases and the J gene lost 1 base, with 8 bases spanning the gap. In germline, CDR1 is LGHDT, CDR2 YNNKEL (reference sequence). The CDR3 spans 14 residues. Sequencing input: peripheral blood. The chain joins TRBV3-1 (or the pseudogene TRBV3-2) to TRBJ1-2; D unclear. The clonotype comes from a woman aged 25 to 39 with COVID-19, enrolled during active disease. CDR3 DNA: TGTGCCAGCAGCCAAAGGGAGTTTAACTATGGCTACACCTTC. It translates to CASSQREFNYGYTF.